Listed below are T cell receptor beta chains from one sample, sequenced in a study of identifying expanded T cells in peripheral blood. Some clones are missing from TCRdb's copy, which holds only in-frame ones; the method was immunoSEQ multiplex PCR. Here the sample spans around 120,000 clones, roughly 80% being singletons. Sequencing was performed on blood. All receptors come from a person between 18 and 75 years old in good health. Both conserved end residues are part of each CDR3. A D gene is named only where the DNA matches it firmly. Clone size is stated in some rows and not others, as once, few, many or a class when expanded.

D: -
V: TRBV9
J: TRBJ2-7
size: many
CDR3: CASSVGEGLYEQYF
DNA: TGTGCCAGCAGCGTAGGAGAAGGGCTCTACGAGCAGTACTTC

D: -
V: TRBV7-9
J: TRBJ2-7
size: -
CDR3: CASSLVAGRPSYEQYF
DNA: TGTGCCAGCAGCTTAGTTGCAGGGCGGCCCTCCTACGAGCAGTACTTC

D: -
V: TRBV7-9
J: TRBJ2-7
size: -
CDR3: CATSDRKRPYEQYF
DNA: TGTGCCACCAGTGACAGGAAAAGGCCCTACGAGCAGTACTTC

D: TRBD1
V: TRBV5-1
J: TRBJ1-2
size: -
CDR3: CASSLAQTGGLEGYTF
DNA: TGCGCCAGCAGCTTGGCCCAGACAGGGGGCCTTGAAGGCTACACCTTC

D: -
V: TRBV19
J: TRBJ1-2
size: -
CDR3: CASSMKVFNYGYTF
DNA: TGTGCCAGTAGTATGAAGGTCTTTAACTATGGCTACACCTTC

D: -
V: TRBV4-3
J: TRBJ1-2
size: -
CDR3: CASSLGVMGGYTF
DNA: TGCGCCAGCAGCCTGGGGGTCATGGGCGGCTACACCTTC

D: TRBD1
V: TRBV18
J: TRBJ1-2
size: -
CDR3: CASSPTGSRYGYTF
DNA: TGTGCCAGCTCCCCGACAGGGTCCCGCTATGGCTACACCTTC

D: -
V: TRBV5-6
J: TRBJ2-7
size: -
CDR3: CASSSGSHYEQYF
DNA: TGTGCCAGCAGCTCGGGATCACACTACGAGCAGTACTTC

D: TRBD2
V: TRBV6-6
J: TRBJ2-5
size: -
CDR3: CASSVAGEYETQYF
DNA: TGTGCCAGCAGTGTAGCGGGGGAGTATGAGACCCAGTACTTC

D: TRBD1
V: TRBV7-9
J: TRBJ1-1
size: -
CDR3: CASSKALGTGTEAFF
DNA: TGTGCCAGCAGCAAAGCGCTAGGGACAGGGACTGAAGCTTTCTTT

D: -
V: TRBV10-2
J: TRBJ2-1
size: -
CDR3: CASSEFSWTGSYNEQFF
DNA: TGCGCCAGCAGTGAATTCTCATGGACGGGCTCCTACAATGAGCAGTTCTTC

D: -
V: TRBV10-3
J: TRBJ2-1
size: once
CDR3: CAISESWGGRSSYNEQFF
DNA: TGTGCCATCAGTGAGTCGTGGGGGGGCCGGAGCTCCTACAATGAGCAGTTCTTC

D: -
V: TRBV9
J: TRBJ1-1
size: -
CDR3: CASSPPPSNTEAFF
DNA: TGTGCCAGCAGCCCGCCGCCTTCGAACACTGAAGCTTTCTTT

D: -
V: TRBV27
J: TRBJ2-7
size: -
CDR3: CASTPAGLGEQYF
DNA: TGTGCCAGCACCCCCGCGGGTTTGGGGGAGCAGTACTTC

D: -
V: TRBV5-6
J: TRBJ2-2
size: -
CDR3: CASALTLNTGELFF
DNA: TGTGCCAGCGCCCTGACACTGAACACCGGGGAGCTGTTTTTT

D: TRBD1
V: TRBV6-5
J: TRBJ1-2
size: -
CDR3: CASSPTGVGYTF
DNA: TGTGCCAGCAGTCCGACAGGGGTCGGCTACACCTTC

D: TRBD1
V: TRBV4-3
J: TRBJ1-1
size: -
CDR3: CASSQAGTGGSAFF
DNA: TGCGCCAGCAGCCAAGCCGGGACAGGGGGCTCGGCTTTCTTT

D: -
V: TRBV29-1
J: TRBJ1-4
size: -
CDR3: CSVLDRPNEKLFF
DNA: TGCAGCGTCCTTGACAGGCCTAATGAAAAACTGTTTTTT